One sample yielded the 12 T cell receptor beta chains listed below, sequenced in a study of OX40 agonist ivuxolimab in advanced cancers. Assay: immunoSEQ multiplex PCR; the TCRdb copy retains only in-frame clones and omits some. The sample holds 77,000 or so clones, about four fifths seen once. The specimen was CD4+ or CD8+ T cells sorted from blood, collected in a trial of the OX40 agonist ivuxolimab. The receptors shown here come from an adult with an advanced solid tumor such as melanoma, head and neck, liver or kidney cancer.

This chain joins TRBV10-3 and TRBJ2-7, with TRBD1 as a possible D gene (6 bases). V dropped 1 base and J dropped 7 bases, with 11 bases sitting between them. Germline-derived CDR1 and CDR2 are ENHRY and SYGVKD. CDR3 length equals 13 residues. CDR3 nucleotides: TGTGCCATCAGTGAGTACAGGGAAGGGGAGCAGTACTTC. As protein: CAISEYREGEQYF.

The V and J genes are TRBV2 and TRBJ1-6; 11 positions agree with TRBD1. This CDR3 is built from 14 residues. Germline CDR1 and CDR2: SNHLY and FYNNEI. The J segment lost 9 bases and the V segment lost 3 bases, leaving 1 base of the junction unmatched. The CDR3 reads CASSEGQGVSPLHF. CDR3 in DNA: TGTGCCAGCAGTGAGGGACAGGGGGTTTCACCCCTCCACTTT.

The chain combines TRBV6-1 with TRBJ2-2; 10 bases are a match to TRBD1. Trimming removed 8 bases from V and 9 bases from J; junction bases left unmatched: 9. Germline V gene sequence: CDR1 MNHNS, CDR2 SASEGT. The CDR3 covers 14 residues. In nucleotides, the CDR3 is TGTGCCAGCGGACAGGGGGTTTTGAGCAGGGAGCTGTTTTTT. This translates into CASGQGVLSRELFF.

The chain links TRBV30 to TRBJ2-1, with 13 bases aligning to TRBD2. The CDR3 consists of 19 residues. V shed 1 base, J shed 9 bases, and the junction held 18 bases outside the gene matches. Germline V gene data show CDR1 as GTSNPN and CDR2 as SVGIG (reference sequence). CDR3: CAWSGWTGTSGESSGEQFF. The CDR3 nucleotides read TGTGCCTGGAGTGGGTGGACCGGGACTAGCGGGGAAAGTTCGGGTGAGCAGTTCTTC.

In this sample, this clone turned up once. The chain combines TRBV5-6 with TRBJ2-6; TRBD2 is a possible D gene (6 bases). CDR3 length equals 17 residues. Germline CDR1 is SGHDT and CDR2 is YYEEEE. V was shortened by 4 bases and J by 0 bases, with 14 bases between the two germline ends. CDR3 amino acids: CASSPEGWSSGANVLTF. The CDR3 DNA sequence: TGTGCCAGCAGCCCGGAGGGCTGGAGCTCTGGGGCCAACGTCCTGACTTTC.

There are a few counts of this clone. DNA of the CDR3: TGTGCCAGCAGTCTACAGGGGCTGAACACTGAAGCTTTCTTT. This translates into CASSLQGLNTEAFF. J is TRBJ1-1 and V is TRBV6-1, with TRBD1 identical over 7 bases. V shed 5 bases and J 0 bases; nucleotides not matched to a gene: 3. CDR3 size: 14 residues. CDR1 MNHNS and CDR2 SASEGT come from the germline V gene.

The chain's CDR3 is CASSNGREVPYEQYF. The CDR3 DNA reads as TGTGCCAGCAGCAACGGGCGGGAGGTACCCTACGAGCAGTACTTC. This chain uses TRBV21-1 with TRBJ2-7; TRBD2 was called by the table and not checked on the DNA. TRBV21-1 constitutes a pseudogene. This CDR3 is 15 amino acids long.

As for this clone: The same CDR3 arises from other DNA sequences in this sample as well. This sequence joins TRBV9 and TRBJ2-5; possibly TRBD1 or TRBD2 for D (5 bases each). CDR1 and CDR2 from the germline V gene are SGDLS and YYNGEE. The CDR3 length is 13 residues. The V and J ends lost 1 base and 4 bases respectively, with 8 bases between them. CDR3 nucleotides: TGTGCCAGCAGCGTAAATGGGGGAGAGACCCAGTACTTC. Its translation is CASSVNGGETQYF.

The chain employs TRBV27 and TRBJ1-2, with a tentative D call TRBD1 (5 bases). Germline CDR1 reads MNHEY; CDR2 reads SMNVEV (reference sequence). V was trimmed by 3 bases and J by 5 bases, leaving 10 bases between them. The CDR3 is 13 residues long. Here the CDR3 DNA reads TGTGCCAGCAGTTTTCGGGGGTCGTATGGCTACACCTTC. It codes for CASSFRGSYGYTF.

With respect to this clone: The junction and the germline gene differ at one end; a read error may be behind it. The chain is built from TRBV30 and TRBJ1-1, with a tentative D call TRBD1 (5 bases). The V gene's germline CDR1 is GTSNPN and CDR2 SVGIG (reference sequence). This CDR3 is 13 amino acids long. CDR3 sequence reads: CAWSTGGSTKAFF. CDR3 DNA sequence: TGTGCCTGGAGTACAGGAGGGAGCACTAAAGCTTTCTTT.

The chain employs TRBV7-3 and TRBJ2-5; 7 bases line up with TRBD2. V was clipped by 2 bases and J by 3 bases; unmatched bases: 9. Germline loops: CDR1 SGHTA, CDR2 FQGTGA. The CDR3 length is 16 residues. This CDR3 is CASSLGSASGEETQYF. DNA of the CDR3: TGTGCCAGCAGCTTAGGCTCGGCTAGCGGAGAAGAGACCCAGTACTTC. Full variable domain (rest looked up from reference TRBV7-3 and TRBJ2-5): GAGVSQTPSNKVTEKGKYVELRCDPISGHTALYWYRQSLGQGPEFLIYFQGTGAADDSGLPNDRFFAVRPEGSVSTLKIQRTERGDSAVYLCASSLGSASGEETQYFGPGTRLLVL.

The gene calls are TRBV7-8 and TRBJ1-3; 9 bases match TRBD1. V shed 2 bases and J 1 base; nucleotides not matched to a gene: 6. The CDR3 consists of 17 residues. Germline CDR1 reads SGHVS; CDR2 reads FQNEAQ. The DNA of the CDR3 is TGTGCCAGCAGCTTACCTGGGACAGGGAGTTCTGGAAACACCATATATTTT. This translates into CASSLPGTGSSGNTIYF.